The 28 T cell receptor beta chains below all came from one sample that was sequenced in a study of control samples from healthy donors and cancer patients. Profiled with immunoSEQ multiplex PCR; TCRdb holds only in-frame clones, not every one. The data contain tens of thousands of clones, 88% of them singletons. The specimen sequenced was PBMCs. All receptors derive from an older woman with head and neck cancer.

The CDR3 DNA is TGTGCCAGCAGCCGTACCGCAGGGTCTGGCTACACCTTC. The encoded protein is CASSRTAGSGYTF. This sequence joins TRBV3-1 (or the pseudogene TRBV3-2) and TRBJ1-2, with D perhaps matching TRBD1 (5 bases). The germline V gene has CDR1 LGHDT and CDR2 YNNKEL (reference sequence). The ends were cut back, 4 bases at V and 7 bases at J, with 13 bases in the middle. The CDR3 runs to 13 residues.

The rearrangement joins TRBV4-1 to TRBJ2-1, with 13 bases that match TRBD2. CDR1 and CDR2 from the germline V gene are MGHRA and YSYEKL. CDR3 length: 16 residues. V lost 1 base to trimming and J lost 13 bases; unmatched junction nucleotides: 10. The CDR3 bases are TGCGCCAGCAGCCAAGTTACTAGCGGGAGGGGAGTACAACAGTTCTTC. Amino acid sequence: CASSQVTSGRGVQQFF.

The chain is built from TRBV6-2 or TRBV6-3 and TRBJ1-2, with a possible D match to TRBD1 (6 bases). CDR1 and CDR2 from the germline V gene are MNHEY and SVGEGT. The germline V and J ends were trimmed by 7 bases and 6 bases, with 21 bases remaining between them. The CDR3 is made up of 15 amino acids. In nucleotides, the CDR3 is TGTGCCAGCATTCACTCAGGGGAGAAAGGAGATGGCTACACCTTC. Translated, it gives CASIHSGEKGDGYTF.

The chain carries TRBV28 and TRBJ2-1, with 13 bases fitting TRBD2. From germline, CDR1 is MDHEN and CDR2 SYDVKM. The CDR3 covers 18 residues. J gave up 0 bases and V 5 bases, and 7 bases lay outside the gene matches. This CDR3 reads CASSTRTSGRDSYNEQFF. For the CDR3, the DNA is TGTGCCAGCAGTACGAGGACTAGCGGGAGAGACTCCTACAATGAGCAGTTCTTC. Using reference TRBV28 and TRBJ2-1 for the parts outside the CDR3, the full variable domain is DVKVTQSSRYLVKRTGEKVFLECVQDMDHENMFWYRQDPGLGLRLIYFSYDVKMKEKGDIPEGYSVSREKKERFSLILESASTNQTSMYLCASSTRTSGRDSYNEQFFGPGTRLTVL.

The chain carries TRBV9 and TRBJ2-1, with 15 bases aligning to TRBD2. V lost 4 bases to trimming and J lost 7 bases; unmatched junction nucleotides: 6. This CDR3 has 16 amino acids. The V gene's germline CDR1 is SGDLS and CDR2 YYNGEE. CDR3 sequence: CASSLGLAGGKNEQFF. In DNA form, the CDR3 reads TGTGCCAGCAGCCTCGGACTAGCGGGAGGGAAGAATGAGCAGTTCTTC.

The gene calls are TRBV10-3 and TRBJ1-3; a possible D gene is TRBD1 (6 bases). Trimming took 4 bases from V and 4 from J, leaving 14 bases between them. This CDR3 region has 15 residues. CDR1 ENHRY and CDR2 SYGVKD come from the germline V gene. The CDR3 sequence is CAISAVDRSGNTIYF. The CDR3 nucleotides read TGTGCCATCAGTGCCGTCGACAGGTCAGGAAACACCATATATTTT.

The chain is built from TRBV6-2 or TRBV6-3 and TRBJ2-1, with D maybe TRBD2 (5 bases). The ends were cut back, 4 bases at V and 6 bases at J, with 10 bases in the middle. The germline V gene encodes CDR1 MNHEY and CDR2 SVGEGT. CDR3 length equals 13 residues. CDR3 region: CASSFVGSNEQFF. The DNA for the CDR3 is TGTGCCAGCAGTTTCGTAGGGAGCAATGAGCAGTTCTTC.

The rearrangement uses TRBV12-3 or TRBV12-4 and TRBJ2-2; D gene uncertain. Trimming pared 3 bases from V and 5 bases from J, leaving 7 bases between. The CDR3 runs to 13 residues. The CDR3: CASSFKGTGELFF. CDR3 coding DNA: TGTGCCAGCAGTTTTAAGGGAACCGGGGAGCTGTTTTTT.

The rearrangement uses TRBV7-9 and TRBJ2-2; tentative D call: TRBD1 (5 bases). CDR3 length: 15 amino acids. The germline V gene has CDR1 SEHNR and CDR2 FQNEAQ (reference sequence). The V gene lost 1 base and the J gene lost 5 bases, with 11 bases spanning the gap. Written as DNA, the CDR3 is TGTGCCAGCAGCTTAGGGGCAGGGTTGACCGGGGAGCTGTTTTTT. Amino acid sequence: CASSLGAGLTGELFF. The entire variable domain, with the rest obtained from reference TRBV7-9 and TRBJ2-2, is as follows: DTGVSQNPRHKITKRGQNVTFRCDPISEHNRLYWYRQTLGQGPEFLTYFQNEAQLEKSRLLSDRFSAERPKGSFSTLEIQRTEQGDSAMYLCASSLGAGLTGELFFGEGSRLTVL.

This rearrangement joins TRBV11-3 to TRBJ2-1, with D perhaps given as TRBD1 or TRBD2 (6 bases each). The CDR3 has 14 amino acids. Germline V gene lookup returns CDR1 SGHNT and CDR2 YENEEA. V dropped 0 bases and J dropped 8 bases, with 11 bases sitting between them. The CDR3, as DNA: TGTGCCAGCAGCTTAGAGGGGGGCGGCGATGAGCAGTTCTTC. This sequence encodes CASSLEGGGDEQFF.

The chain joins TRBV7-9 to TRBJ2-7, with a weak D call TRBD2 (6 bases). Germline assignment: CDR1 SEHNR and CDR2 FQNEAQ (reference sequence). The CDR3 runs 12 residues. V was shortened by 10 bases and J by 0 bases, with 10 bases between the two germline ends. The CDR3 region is CATAGNSYEQYF. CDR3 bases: TGTGCCACTGCGGGGAACTCCTACGAGCAGTACTTC.

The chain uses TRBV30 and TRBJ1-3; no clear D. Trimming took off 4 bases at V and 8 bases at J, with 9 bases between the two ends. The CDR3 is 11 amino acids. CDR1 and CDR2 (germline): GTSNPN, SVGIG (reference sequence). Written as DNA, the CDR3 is TGTGCCTGGACTAACAGAGACACCATATATTTT. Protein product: CAWTNRDTIYF.

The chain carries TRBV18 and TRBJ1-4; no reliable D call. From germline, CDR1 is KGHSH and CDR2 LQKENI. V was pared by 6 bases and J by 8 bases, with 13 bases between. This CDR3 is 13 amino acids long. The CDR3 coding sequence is TGTGCCAGCTCCCCAGGACTATCGGAAAAACTGTTTTTT. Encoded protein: CASSPGLSEKLFF.

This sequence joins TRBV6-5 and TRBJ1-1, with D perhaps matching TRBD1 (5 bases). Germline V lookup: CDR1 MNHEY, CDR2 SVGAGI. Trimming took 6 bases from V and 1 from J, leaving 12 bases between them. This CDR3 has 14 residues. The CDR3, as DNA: TGTGCCAGCAGGATGGGTGGGGGGAACACTGAAGCTTTCTTT. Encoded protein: CASRMGGGNTEAFF.

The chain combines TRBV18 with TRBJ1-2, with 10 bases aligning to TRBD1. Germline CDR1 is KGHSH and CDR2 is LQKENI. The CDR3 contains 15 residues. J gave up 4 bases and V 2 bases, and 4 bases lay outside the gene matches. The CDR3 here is CASSPGQGDSYGYTF. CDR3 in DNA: TGTGCCAGCTCACCAGGACAGGGGGACTCCTATGGCTACACCTTC.

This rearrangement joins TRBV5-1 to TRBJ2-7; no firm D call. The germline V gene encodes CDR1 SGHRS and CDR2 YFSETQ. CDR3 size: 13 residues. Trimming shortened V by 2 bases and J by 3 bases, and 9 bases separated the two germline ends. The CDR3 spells CASSFTGSYEQYF. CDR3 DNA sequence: TGCGCCAGCAGCTTTACGGGTAGCTACGAGCAGTACTTC.

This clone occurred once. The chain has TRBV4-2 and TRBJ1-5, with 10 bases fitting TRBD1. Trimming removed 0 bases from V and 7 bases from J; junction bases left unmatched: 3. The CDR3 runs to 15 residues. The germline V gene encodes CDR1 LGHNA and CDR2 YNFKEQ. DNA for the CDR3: TGTGCCAGCAGCCAAGACGGGACAGGGGCACAGCCCCAGCATTTT. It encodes CASSQDGTGAQPQHF.

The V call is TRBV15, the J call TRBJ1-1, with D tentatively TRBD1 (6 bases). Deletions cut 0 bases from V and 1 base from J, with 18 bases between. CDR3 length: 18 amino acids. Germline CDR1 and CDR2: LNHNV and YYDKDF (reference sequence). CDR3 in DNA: TGTGCCACCAGCAGAGATGGAGGGGGGGACTATCCGAACACTGAAGCTTTCTTT. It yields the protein CATSRDGGGDYPNTEAFF.

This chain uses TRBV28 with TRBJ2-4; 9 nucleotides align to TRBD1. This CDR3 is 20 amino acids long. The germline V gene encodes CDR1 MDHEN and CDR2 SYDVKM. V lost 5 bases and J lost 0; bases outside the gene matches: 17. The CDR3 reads CASSPATTGQGSGAKNIQYF. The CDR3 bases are TGTGCCAGCAGTCCCGCGACTACGGGACAGGGCTCGGGAGCCAAAAACATTCAGTACTTC.

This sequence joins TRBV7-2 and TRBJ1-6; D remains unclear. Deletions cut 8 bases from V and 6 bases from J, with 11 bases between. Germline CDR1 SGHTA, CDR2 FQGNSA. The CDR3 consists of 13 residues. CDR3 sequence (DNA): TGTGCCAGCCGGGAGGGAGGTAATTCACCCCTCCACTTT. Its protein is CASREGGNSPLHF.

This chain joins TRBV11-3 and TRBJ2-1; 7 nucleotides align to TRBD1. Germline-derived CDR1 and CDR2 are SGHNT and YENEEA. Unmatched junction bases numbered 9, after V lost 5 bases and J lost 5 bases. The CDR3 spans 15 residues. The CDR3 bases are TGTGCCAGCAGCCCCGGGACAGCCGATAACAATGAGCAGTTCTTC. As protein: CASSPGTADNNEQFF. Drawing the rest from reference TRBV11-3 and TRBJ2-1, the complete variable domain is EAGVVQSPRYKIIEKKQPVAFWCNPISGHNTLYWYLQNLGQGPELLIRYENEEAVDDSQLPKDRFSAERLKGVDSTLKIQPAELGDSAVYLCASSPGTADNNEQFFGPGTRLTVL.

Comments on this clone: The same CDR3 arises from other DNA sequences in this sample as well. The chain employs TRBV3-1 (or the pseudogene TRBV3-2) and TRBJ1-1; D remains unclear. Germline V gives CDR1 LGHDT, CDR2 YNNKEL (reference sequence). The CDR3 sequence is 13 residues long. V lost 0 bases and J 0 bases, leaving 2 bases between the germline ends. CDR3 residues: CASSQDLNTEAFF. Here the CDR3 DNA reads TGTGCCAGCAGCCAAGACTTGAACACTGAAGCTTTCTTT.

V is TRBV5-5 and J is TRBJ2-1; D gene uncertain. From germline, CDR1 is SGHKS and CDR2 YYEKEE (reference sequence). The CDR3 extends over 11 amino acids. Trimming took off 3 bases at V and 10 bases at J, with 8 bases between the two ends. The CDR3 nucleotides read TGTGCCAGCAGCTCTTTTATGGAGCAGTTCTTC. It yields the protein CASSSFMEQFF.

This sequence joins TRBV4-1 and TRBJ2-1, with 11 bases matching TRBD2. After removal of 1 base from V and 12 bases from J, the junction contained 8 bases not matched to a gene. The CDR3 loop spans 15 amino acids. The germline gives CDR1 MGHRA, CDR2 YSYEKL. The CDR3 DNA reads TGCGCCAGCAGCCAAGTTGAGCTAGCGGGAGGCCGGCAGTTCTTC. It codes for CASSQVELAGGRQFF.

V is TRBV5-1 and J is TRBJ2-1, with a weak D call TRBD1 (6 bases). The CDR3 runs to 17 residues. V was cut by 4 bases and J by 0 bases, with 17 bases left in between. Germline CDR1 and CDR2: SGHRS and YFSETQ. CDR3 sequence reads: CASSPYTRGSSYNEQFF. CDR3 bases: TGCGCCAGCAGCCCCTACACGAGGGGGAGCTCCTACAATGAGCAGTTCTTC. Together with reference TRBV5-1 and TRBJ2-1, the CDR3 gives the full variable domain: KAGVTQTPRYLIKTRGQQVTLSCSPISGHRSVSWYQQTPGQGLQFLFEYFSETQRNKGNFPGRFSGRQFSNSRSEMNVSTLELGDSALYLCASSPYTRGSSYNEQFFGPGTRLTVL.

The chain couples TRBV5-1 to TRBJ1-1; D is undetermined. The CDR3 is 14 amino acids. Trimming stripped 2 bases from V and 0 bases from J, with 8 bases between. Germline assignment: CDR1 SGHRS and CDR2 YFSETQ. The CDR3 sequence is CASSFGRMNTEAFF. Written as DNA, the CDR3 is TGCGCCAGCAGCTTTGGGCGGATGAACACTGAAGCTTTCTTT.

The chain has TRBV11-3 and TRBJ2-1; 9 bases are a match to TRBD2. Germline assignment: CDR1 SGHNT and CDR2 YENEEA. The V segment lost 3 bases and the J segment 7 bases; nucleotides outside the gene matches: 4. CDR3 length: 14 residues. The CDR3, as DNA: TGTGCCAGCAGCTTGAGCGGGAGGCTAAATGAGCAGTTCTTC. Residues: CASSLSGRLNEQFF.

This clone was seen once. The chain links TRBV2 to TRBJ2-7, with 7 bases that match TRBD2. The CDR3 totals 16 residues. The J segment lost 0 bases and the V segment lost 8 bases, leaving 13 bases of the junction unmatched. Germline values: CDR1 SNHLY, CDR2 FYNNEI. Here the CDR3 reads CASVWGGRAVSYEQYF. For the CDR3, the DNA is TGTGCCAGCGTGTGGGGTGGGAGGGCCGTCTCCTACGAGCAGTACTTC. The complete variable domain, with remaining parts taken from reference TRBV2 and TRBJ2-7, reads EPEVTQTPSHQVTQMGQEVILRCVPISNHLYFYWYRQILGQKVEFLVSFYNNEISEKSEIFDDQFSVERPDGSNFTLKIRSTKLEDSAMYFCASVWGGRAVSYEQYFGPGTRLTVT.